The clone carrying this T cell receptor beta chain was recorded a few times. Its target is unknown. This specimen belongs to a study of beta chain features in type 1 diabetes. TCRB transcripts that were expressed got sequenced, as all of the isolated RNA had been reverse transcribed. The protocol was immunoSEQ multiplex PCR, while the TCRdb copy is restricted to in-frame clones and leaves out a portion. The sample yields fewer than 450,000 clones, about 13% seen once. The CDR3 is 13 residues long. The germline V gene has CDR1 GTSNPN and CDR2 SVGIG (reference sequence). V lost 3 bases, J lost 4 bases, and 12 bases lay in between. Notes on the study in general: In all four CD4+ subsets, TCRB CDR3 length was significantly, moderately reduced in type 1 diabetes. When cDNA is sequenced, cells with high TCR expression could be over-represented.

The clonotype originates from a woman aged 18-29 years with type 1 diabetes. This rearrangement joins TRBV30 to TRBJ2-5, with D uncertain. The sample taken for sequencing was naive CD4+ T cells from blood. The CDR3 protein is CAWSRTPLETQYF. The CDR3, as DNA: TGTGCCTGGAGCCGAACACCTCTAGAGACCCAGTACTTC.